This T cell receptor (beta chain) was identified in a study of blood T cell repertoires in COVID-19. Across the study: The origin of the acute and convalescent COVID-19 samples was the United States, Italy and Spain. The analysed material was cDNA or gDNA that came from T cells, B-cell-depleted T cells, or PBMCs.

How the authors handled the data: Using reference gene primer amplification, nucleated cell counts were estimated. Method: immunoSEQ multiplex PCR; TCRdb's copy keeps in-frame clones and lacks some. V and J calls and clone size come straight from that table; D and trimming were deduced from the DNA. The data contain some 150,000 clones, around 87% of them singletons. Trimming shortened V by 1 base and J by 9 bases, and 7 bases separated the two germline ends. CDR1 is SGHTA, CDR2 FQGNSA, per germline. The CDR3 sequence is 12 residues long. The origin of this receptor is a man between 45 and 60 years old who had recovered from COVID-19. The V call is TRBV7-2, the J call TRBJ2-1; D is unclear. Sequencing was performed on peripheral blood. CDR3 in DNA: TGTGCCAGCAGCTTAGGAAACACTGAGCAGTTCTTC. Protein sequence: CASSLGNTEQFF.